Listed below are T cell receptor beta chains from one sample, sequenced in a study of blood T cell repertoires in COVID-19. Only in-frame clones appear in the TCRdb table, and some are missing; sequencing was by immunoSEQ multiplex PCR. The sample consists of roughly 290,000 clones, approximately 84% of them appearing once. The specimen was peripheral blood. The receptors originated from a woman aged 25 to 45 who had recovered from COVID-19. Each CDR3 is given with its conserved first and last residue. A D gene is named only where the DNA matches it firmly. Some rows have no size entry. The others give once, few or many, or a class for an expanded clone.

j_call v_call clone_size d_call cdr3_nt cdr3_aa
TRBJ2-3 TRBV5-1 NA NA TGCGCCAGCAGCTTGCCCTCCCGGGATACCACAGATACGCAGTATTTT CASSLPSRDTTDTQYF
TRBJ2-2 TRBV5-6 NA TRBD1 TGTGCCAGCAGCTTGGCAGGGGGCGCTGGCACCGGGGAGCTGTTTTTT CASSLAGGAGTGELFF
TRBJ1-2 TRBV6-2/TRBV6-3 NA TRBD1 TGTGCCAGCAGTTACTCTGGACAGGGCATAGGCTACACCTTC CASSYSGQGIGYTF
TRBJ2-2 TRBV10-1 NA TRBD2 TGCGCCAGCAGTGGCACTAGCGGGGAAAACACCGGGGAGCTGTTTTTT CASSGTSGENTGELFF
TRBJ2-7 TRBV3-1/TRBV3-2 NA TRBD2 TGTGCCAGCTTAAATAGCGGGCCCCCTATCTCCTACGAGCAGTACTTC CASLNSGPPISYEQYF
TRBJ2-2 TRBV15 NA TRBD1 TGTGCCACCAGCAGCCCCGGGACAGGGGCGGTCGGGGAGCTGTTTTTT CATSSPGTGAVGELFF
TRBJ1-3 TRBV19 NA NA TGTGCCAGTAGTCCGAAGGGGGGGACCAACACCATATATTTT CASSPKGGTNTIYF
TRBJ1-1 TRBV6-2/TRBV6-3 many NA TGTGCCAGCAGCCGACAGGAGAACACTGAAGCTTTCTTT CASSRQENTEAFF
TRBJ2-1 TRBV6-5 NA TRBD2 TGTGCCAGTTCAAGCGGGAACTCCTACAATGAGCAGTTCTTC CASSSGNSYNEQFF
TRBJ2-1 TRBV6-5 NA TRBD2 TGTGCCAGCAGTTATGAGGGACTAGCGGGGAATGAGCAGTTCTTC CASSYEGLAGNEQFF
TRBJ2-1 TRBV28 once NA TGTGCCAGCAGACTCTACAATGAGCAGTTCTTC CASRLYNEQFF
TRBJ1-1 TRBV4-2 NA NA TGTGCCAGCAGCCACAACGACAGAATAAACACTGAAGCTTTCTTT CASSHNDRINTEAFF
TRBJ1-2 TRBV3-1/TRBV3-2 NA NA TGTGCCAGCAGCCAAGACGCTCAGGGAAGGGCGGGCTACACCTTC CASSQDAQGRAGYTF
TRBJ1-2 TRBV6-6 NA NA TGTGCCAGCAGTTACTCGATAAGCGCCGAGGTCGGGGGCTACACCTTC CASSYSISAEVGGYTF
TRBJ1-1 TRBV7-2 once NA TGTGCCAGCAGCTTAATGCGGGACACTGAAGCTTTCTTT CASSLMRDTEAFF
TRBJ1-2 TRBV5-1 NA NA TGCGCCAGCAGCTTGGCTCCAGGGTACGGAGACTATGGCTACACCTTC CASSLAPGYGDYGYTF
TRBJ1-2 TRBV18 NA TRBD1 TGTGCCAGCTCACCGGGGACAGGGGCGAGTGGCTACACCTTC CASSPGTGASGYTF
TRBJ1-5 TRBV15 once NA TGTGCCACCAGCAGGCCAGATCAGCCCCAGCATTTT CATSRPDQPQHF
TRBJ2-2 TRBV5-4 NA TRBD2 TGTGCCAGCAGCTTGGGCGCGGCGGGAGGGTTCGGGGAGCTGTTTTTT CASSLGAAGGFGELFF
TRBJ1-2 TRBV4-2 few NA TGTGCCAGCAGCCAAGATGGAGGGAGAGGCTACACCTTC CASSQDGGRGYTF
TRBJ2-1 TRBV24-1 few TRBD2 TGTGCCACCAGTGTAGGGACTAGCAGCTACAATGAGCAGTTCTTC CATSVGTSSYNEQFF
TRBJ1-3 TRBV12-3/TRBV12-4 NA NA TGTGCCAGCAGTTTAGCGGGGCCCAACATATATTTT CASSLAGPNIYF
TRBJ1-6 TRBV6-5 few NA TGTGCCAGCAGTCCGGGACAATATAATTCACCCCTCCACTTT CASSPGQYNSPLHF
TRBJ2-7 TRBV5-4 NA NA TGTGCCAGCAGCTTGGGCGGTAGCTCCTACGAGCAGTACTTC CASSLGGSSYEQYF
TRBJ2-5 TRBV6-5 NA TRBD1 TGTGCCAGCCTCGGACAGGGTAGGCGAGAGACCCAGTACTTC CASLGQGRRETQYF
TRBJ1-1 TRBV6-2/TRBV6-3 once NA TGTGCCAGCAGTCTCCTCCGGTCCAACACTGAAGCTTTCTTT CASSLLRSNTEAFF
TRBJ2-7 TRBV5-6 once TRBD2 TGTGCCAGCAGCTTGTTAGCGGGAGAGAGATACAGCTCCTACGAGCAGTACTTC CASSLLAGERYSSYEQYF
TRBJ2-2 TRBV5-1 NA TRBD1 TGCGCCAGCAGCTTCGGACAGGGGTTATCGGGGGAGCTGTTTTTT CASSFGQGLSGELFF
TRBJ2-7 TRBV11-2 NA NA TGTGCCAGCAGCCCGACACTTTCCTACGAGCAGTACTTC CASSPTLSYEQYF
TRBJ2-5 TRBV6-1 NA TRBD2 TGTGCCAGCAGTGGAGTTTCGACTAGCGGGAAGCAAGAGACCCAGTACTTC CASSGVSTSGKQETQYF
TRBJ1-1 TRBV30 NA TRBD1 TGTGCCTGGAGAAGGGACAGGGGCCTGAACACTGAAGCTTTCTTT CAWRRDRGLNTEAFF
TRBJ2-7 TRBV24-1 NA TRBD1 TGTGCCCACAACCGACGGCGGACAGGGTATCCCTCTGGGCTACCGCCCGACTCCTACGAGCAGTACTTC CAHNRRRTGYPSGLPPDSYEQYF
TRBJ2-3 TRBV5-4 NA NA TGTGCCAGCAGCTTGCGGGTAGGACAGAGCACAGATACGCAGTATTTT CASSLRVGQSTDTQYF
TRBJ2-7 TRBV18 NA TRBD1 TGTGCCAGCTCACCAGGCACAGGGGGCTCCTACGAGCAGTACTTC CASSPGTGGSYEQYF
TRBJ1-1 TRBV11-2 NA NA TGTGCCAGCAGCTTAGATGTGGGGAGGGCTTTCTTT CASSLDVGRAFF
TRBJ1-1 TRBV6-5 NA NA TGTGCCAGCAGTTACTCGAGGGACATATACACTGAAGCTTTCTTT CASSYSRDIYTEAFF
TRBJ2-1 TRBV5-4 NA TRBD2 TGTGCCAGCAGCTTTAGACTAGCGGGGGCCCATGAGCAGTTCTTC CASSFRLAGAHEQFF
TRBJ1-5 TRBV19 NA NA TGTGCCAGTAGTTGGTATGGAGGGGTCGATCAGCCCCAGCATTTT CASSWYGGVDQPQHF
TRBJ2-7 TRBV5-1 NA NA TGCGCCAGCAGCTTGATAGCCACTTCCTACGAGCAGTACTTC CASSLIATSYEQYF
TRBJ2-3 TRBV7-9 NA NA TGTGCCAGCAGGGGAGAAACAGATACGCAGTATTTT CASRGETDTQYF
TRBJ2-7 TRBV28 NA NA TGTGCCAGCAGTCAAACTCAGGACTACGAGCAGTACTTC CASSQTQDYEQYF
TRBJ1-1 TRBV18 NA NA TGTGCCAGCTCACCACCGGCAGGGAAGAAATCTGAAGCTTTCTTT CASSPPAGKKSEAFF
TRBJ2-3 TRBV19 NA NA TGTGCCAGCGGATATTCGGCGAGGACAGATACGCAGTATTTT CASGYSARTDTQYF
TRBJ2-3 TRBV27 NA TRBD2 TGTGCCAGCAGTACCCCCCTTAGCGGGAGCAATTTTGATACGCAGTATTTT CASSTPLSGSNFDTQYF
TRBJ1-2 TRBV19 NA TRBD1 TGTGCCAGTACCGCGGACAGGGGTCGCGGCTACACCTTC CASTADRGRGYTF
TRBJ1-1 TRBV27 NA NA TGTGCCAGCAGTTTATCCGTTCGCCCGCGAGGTTCAAACACTGAAGCTTTCTTT CASSLSVRPRGSNTEAFF